Here is one TCR beta chain with its context. Its antigen is currently unknown. CD45RO-negative cells were positively selected for CCR7, leaving out terminally differentiated effector memory CD45RA+ cells. Clones were sequenced by immunoSEQ multiplex PCR, and TCRdb holds only the in-frame ones, with some missing. The data show 630,000 or so clones, 95% to 98% seen once. This sample was taken from a study of shared clonotypes between healthy human individuals. Study-level points and caveats: Researchers found naive subsets generally carried larger estimated richness than memory subsets. The study drew on few donors, limiting represented genetic and exposure-history diversity. Of the naive CD4 clonotypes, roughly 5.5% were shared across four donors.

V lost 1 base and J lost 1; bases outside the gene matches: 7. CDR1 SGHDN and CDR2 FVKESK come from the germline V gene. The CDR3 is 16 amino acids. The V gene is TRBV14, the J gene TRBJ2-7; 7 bases are shared with TRBD1. This TCR came from a man between 25 and 39 years old in good health. Input material: naive CD8+ T cells sorted from blood. CDR3 amino acids: CASSQVGTVSSYEQYF. The CDR3 coding sequence is TGTGCCAGCAGCCAAGTCGGGACAGTTTCTTCCTACGAGCAGTACTTC.